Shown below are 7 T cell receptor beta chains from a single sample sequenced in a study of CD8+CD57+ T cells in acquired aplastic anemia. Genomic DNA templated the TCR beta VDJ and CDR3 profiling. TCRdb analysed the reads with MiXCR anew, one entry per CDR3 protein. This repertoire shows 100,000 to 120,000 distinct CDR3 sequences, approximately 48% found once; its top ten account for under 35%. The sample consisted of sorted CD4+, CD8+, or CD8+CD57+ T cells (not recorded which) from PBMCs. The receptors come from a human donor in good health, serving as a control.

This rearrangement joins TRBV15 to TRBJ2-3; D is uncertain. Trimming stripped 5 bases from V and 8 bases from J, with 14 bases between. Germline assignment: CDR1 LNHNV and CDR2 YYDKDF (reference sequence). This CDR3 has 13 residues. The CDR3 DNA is TGTGCCACCAGCCAGGTGCGGTTTAGTACGCAGTATTTT. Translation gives CATSQVRFSTQYF.

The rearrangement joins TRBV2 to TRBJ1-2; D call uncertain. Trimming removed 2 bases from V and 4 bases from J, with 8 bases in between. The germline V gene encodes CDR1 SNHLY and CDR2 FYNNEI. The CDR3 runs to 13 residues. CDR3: CASSEPGFYGYTF. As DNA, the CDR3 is TGTGCCAGCAGTGAACCGGGTTTCTATGGCTACACCTTC.

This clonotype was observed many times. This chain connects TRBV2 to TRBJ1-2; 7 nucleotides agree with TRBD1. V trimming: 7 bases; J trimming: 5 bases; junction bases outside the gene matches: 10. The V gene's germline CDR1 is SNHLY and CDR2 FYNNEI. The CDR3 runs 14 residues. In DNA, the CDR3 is TGTGCCAGCACCAGGGGGGGGCTAATATATGGCTACACCTTC. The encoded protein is CASTRGGLIYGYTF.

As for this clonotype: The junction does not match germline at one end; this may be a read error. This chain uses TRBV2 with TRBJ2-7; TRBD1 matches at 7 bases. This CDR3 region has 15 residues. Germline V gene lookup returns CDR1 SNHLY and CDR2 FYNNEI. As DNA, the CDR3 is TGTGCCAGCGGTGAAGGACAGGTAAACTCCTACGAGCAGTACTTC. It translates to CASGEGQVNSYEQYF.

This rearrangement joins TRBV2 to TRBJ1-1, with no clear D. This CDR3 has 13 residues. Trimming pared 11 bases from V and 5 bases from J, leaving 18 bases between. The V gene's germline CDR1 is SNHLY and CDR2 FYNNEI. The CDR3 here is CADTAGEKTEAFF. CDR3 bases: TGTGCCGATACCGCCGGGGAGAAGACTGAAGCTTTCTTT.

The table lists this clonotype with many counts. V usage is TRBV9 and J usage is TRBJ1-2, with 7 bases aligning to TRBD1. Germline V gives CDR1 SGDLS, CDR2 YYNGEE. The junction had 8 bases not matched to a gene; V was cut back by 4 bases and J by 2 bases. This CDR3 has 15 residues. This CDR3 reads CASSPSTTGNYGYTF. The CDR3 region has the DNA TGTGCCAGCAGCCCTTCCACGACAGGGAACTATGGCTACACCTTC.

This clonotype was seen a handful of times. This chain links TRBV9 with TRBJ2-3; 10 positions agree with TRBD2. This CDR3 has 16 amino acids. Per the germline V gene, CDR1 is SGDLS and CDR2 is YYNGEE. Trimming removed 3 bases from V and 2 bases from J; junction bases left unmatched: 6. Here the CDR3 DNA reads TGTGCCAGCAGCGGTCGGACTAGCGGATACACAGATACGCAGTATTTT. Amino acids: CASSGRTSGYTDTQYF.